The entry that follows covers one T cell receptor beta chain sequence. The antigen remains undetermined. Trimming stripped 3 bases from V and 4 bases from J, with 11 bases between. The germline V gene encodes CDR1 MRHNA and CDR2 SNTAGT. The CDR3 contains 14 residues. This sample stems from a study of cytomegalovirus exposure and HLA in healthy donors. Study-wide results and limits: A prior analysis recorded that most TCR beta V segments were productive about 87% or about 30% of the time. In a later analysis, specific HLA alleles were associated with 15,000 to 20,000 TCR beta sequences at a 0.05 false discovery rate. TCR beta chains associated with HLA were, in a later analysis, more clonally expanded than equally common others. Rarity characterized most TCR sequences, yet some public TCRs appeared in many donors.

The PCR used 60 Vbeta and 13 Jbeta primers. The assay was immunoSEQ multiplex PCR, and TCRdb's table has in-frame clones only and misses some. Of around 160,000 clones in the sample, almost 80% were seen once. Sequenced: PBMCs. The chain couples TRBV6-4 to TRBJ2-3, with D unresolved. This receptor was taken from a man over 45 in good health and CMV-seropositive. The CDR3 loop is CASSEGRLADTQYF. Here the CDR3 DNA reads TGTGCCAGCAGTGAAGGCAGGTTGGCAGATACGCAGTATTTT.